This entry describes one T cell receptor (beta chain). This sample was taken from a study of OX40 agonist ivuxolimab in advanced cancers. Sequencing was performed with immunoSEQ multiplex PCR; in TCRdb, only in-frame clones are kept and a portion is missing. The data show 70,000 to 95,000 clones, roughly 94% seen once. The TCR sequence derives from an adult with an advanced solid tumor such as melanoma, head and neck, liver or kidney cancer. The material sequenced was CD4+ or CD8+ T cells sorted from blood, taken in a trial of the OX40 agonist ivuxolimab.

The CDR3 spells CASSQVAPRDRVNTGELFF. The CDR3 nucleotides read TGCGCCAGCAGCCAAGTGGCCCCCCGGGACAGGGTGAACACCGGGGAGCTGTTTTTT. This chain connects TRBV4-1 to TRBJ2-2; 9 nucleotides align to TRBD1. The CDR3 sequence is 19 residues long. Germline V gives CDR1 MGHRA, CDR2 YSYEKL. J was trimmed by 1 base and V by 1 base; bases with no gene match: 10.